This T cell receptor beta chain was captured by sequencing in a study of blood T cell repertoires in COVID-19 (dated by TCRdb to the early 2020s). A note on the overall study: Samples from collaborators originated in the United States, Italy and Spain and spanned both the acute and convalescent phases of COVID-19. The prospective study material was composed of cDNA or gDNA derived from T cells, B-cell-depleted T cells, or PBMCs. Subjects who had been exposed to COVID-19, were actively infected with it, or had recovered from it provided the deeply sampled blood TCRbeta repertoires that made up the dataset. The repertoires were released in a freely available public database meant as a resource for research on the immune response to SARS-CoV-2. Samples came from the ongoing ImmuneRACE study (first 160 participants) plus 1,254 subjects from 6 global collaborators. The sample metadata nearly always contained a de-identified subject ID, COVID-19 status, age in years and sex. Where HLA class I and class II types were available, the types were taken from metadata supplied by the sample provider, not from assay-based typing.

Summary of the overall study and its limitations: The amount of clinical and demographic metadata varied by source and participant and was provided uncurated.

TCRbeta CDR3 regions were amplified from genomic DNA using the immunoSEQ Assay, a bias-controlled multiplex PCR. Per the original workflow: The number of nucleated cells in each sample was estimated from the amplification of reference gene primers within the assay. To quantify the absolute abundance of each unique TCRbeta CDR3 rearrangement, sequence reads were collapsed and filtered. For each sample, productive Simpson clonality was calculated by taking the square root of Simpson's diversity index across productive rearrangements. In its TCRdb copy, this immuneACCESS table keeps in-frame sequences only and misses some clones. Where compared with another copy, unresolved V genes explain less than half of these, and the others have no known cause. D and trimming were read from the DNA, whereas the V and J calls and clone size are those reported in that table. The sample yields 150,000 to 200,000 clones; around 89% were counted once. The ten biggest clones cover 2.5% to 3.5% of the sample.

As for this clone: This clone's antigen is unknown. No much larger clone exists at a distance of one base, and base qualities are not known.

The CDR3 numbers 14 residues from cysteine through phenylalanine. This entry keeps only the CDR3 DNA: 42 bases, framed from base 1. Compared with germline, V lacks 5 bases and J lacks 9 bases; bases without a gene match: 9. Sequences MNHEY (CDR1) and SVGAGI (CDR2) are obtained from the germline V gene. Each collaborating institution followed its own protocols to collect whole blood in K2EDTA tubes. For TCRbeta analysis, collaborators shipped samples in one of three forms: frozen whole blood, isolated PBMCs, or DNA extracted from either of those sample types. The rearrangement joined TRBV6-5 to TRBJ2-4; TRBD2 matches 8 bases in the middle. The sample consisted of peripheral blood. This receptor was identified in a man in his sixties with acute or convalescent COVID-19. The CDR3 corresponds to CASSSGGKGSIQYF. In nucleotide form, the sequence is TGTGCCAGCAGTAGCGGGGGAAAGGGGTCCATTCAGTACTTC.